The table lists the clone carrying this T cell receptor beta chain with a few counts. Its antigen is unknown. Expressed TCRB transcripts were sequenced because the entire RNA isolate underwent reverse transcription. Method: immunoSEQ multiplex PCR; TCRdb's copy keeps in-frame clones and lacks some. Among approximately 250,000 clones listed, around 10% were seen once. This sample was taken from a study of beta chain features in type 1 diabetes. Study results and caveats: Researchers report that Type 1 diabetes patients had moderately but significantly shorter TCRB CDR3s across all four CD4+ subsets. VDJ junctions in type 1 diabetes patients carried more deletions and fewer insertions.

The CDR3 has 14 residues. V shed 4 bases and J 4 bases; nucleotides not matched to a gene: 6. CDR1 and CDR2 (germline): SGHNT, YYREEE (reference sequence). Central memory, naive, regulatory and stem cell-like memory CD4+ cells were sorted by CD45RO/CCR7/CD25/CD127/CD95/CD27. Purity (above 95%) was reached by all sorted populations. The clonotype comes from a woman aged 18-35 years in good health. Specimen: naive CD4+ T cells from blood. The J gene is TRBJ2-7, the V gene TRBV5-4, with TRBD1 identical over 9 bases. The CDR3 nucleotides are TGTGCCAGCAGCCCGGGACAGGGAATTTACGAGCAGTACTTC. This gives the protein CASSPGQGIYEQYF.